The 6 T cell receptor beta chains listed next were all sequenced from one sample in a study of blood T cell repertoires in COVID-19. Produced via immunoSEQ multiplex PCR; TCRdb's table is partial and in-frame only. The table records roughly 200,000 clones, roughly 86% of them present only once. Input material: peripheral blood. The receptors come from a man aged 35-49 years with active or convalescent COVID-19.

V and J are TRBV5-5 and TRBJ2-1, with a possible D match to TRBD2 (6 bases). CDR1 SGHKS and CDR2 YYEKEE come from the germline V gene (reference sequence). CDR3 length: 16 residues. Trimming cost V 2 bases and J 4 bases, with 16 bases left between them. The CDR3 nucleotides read TGTGCCAGCAGCTTTGGGTTCGGGACTGAGTACAATGAGCAGTTCTTC. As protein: CASSFGFGTEYNEQFF.

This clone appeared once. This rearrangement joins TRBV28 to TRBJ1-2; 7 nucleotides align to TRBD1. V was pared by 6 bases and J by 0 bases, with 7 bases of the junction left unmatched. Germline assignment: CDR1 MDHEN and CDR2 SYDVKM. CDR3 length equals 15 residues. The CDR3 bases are TGTGCCAGCAGACCGGGGGACAGCTCTAACTATGGCTACACCTTC. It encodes CASRPGDSSNYGYTF.

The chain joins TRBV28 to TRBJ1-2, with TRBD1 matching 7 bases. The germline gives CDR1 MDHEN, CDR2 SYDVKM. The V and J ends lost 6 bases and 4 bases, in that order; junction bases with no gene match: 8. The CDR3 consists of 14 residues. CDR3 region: CASSFNTGAYGYTF. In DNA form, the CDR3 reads TGTGCCAGCAGCTTCAATACAGGGGCCTATGGCTACACCTTC.

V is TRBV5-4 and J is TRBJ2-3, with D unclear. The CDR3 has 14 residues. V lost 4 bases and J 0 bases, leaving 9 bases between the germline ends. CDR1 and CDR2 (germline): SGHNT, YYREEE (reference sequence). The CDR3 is CASSNRSSTDTQYF. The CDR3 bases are TGTGCCAGCAGCAACAGAAGTAGCACAGATACGCAGTATTTT.

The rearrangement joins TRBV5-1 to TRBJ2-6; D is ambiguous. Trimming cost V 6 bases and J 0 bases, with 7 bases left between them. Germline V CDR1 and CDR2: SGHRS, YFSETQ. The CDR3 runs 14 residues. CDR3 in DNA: TGCGCCAGCACCTACCTCTCTGGGGCCAACGTCCTGACTTTC. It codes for CASTYLSGANVLTF.

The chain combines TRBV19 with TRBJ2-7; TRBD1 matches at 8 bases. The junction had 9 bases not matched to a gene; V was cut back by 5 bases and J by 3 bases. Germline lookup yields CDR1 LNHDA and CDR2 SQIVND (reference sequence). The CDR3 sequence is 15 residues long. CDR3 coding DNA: TGTGCCAGTAGTGTTGGAACAGGGGGGTTCTACGAGCAGTACTTC. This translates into CASSVGTGGFYEQYF.